This T cell receptor beta chain was identified in a study of blood T cell repertoires in COVID-19. Background on the study: Samples came from the United States, Italy and Spain, spanning acute and convalescent COVID-19. PBMCs, B-cell-depleted T cells, or T cells provided the cDNA or gDNA that made up the material.

Original processing methods: Amplification with reference gene primers provided the estimates of nucleated cell counts. The table came from immunoSEQ multiplex PCR; TCRdb's copy has only in-frame clones and leaves some out. Clone size and V and J calls were adopted from that table, with D and trimming inferred from the DNA. The table shows about 98,000 clones, with about 81% occurring only once. Per the germline V gene, CDR1 is MNHEY and CDR2 is SVGEGT. Unmatched junction bases numbered 5, after V lost 2 bases and J lost 1 base. The length of the CDR3 is 15 residues. The receptor was isolated from a man at least 80 years old with acute or convalescent COVID-19. Sequenced input: peripheral blood. J is TRBJ2-7 and V is TRBV6-2 or TRBV6-3; TRBD2 aligns across 7 bases. In nucleotides, the CDR3 is TGTGCCAGCAGTTACGGCAGGGACTATTCCTACGAGCAGTACTTC. It encodes CASSYGRDYSYEQYF.